A selection of T cell receptor beta chains follows, all from one sample in a study of cytomegalovirus exposure and HLA in healthy donors. Libraries were prepared by immunoSEQ multiplex PCR; TCRdb keeps only in-frame clonotypes and omits some of them. The table records about 140,000 clones, 60% to 80% of them present only once. Material for sequencing was PBMCs. The receptors originated from a man between 18 and 29 years old in good health and CMV-seropositive. Each CDR3 is given with its conserved first and last residue. A D gene is named only where the DNA matches it firmly. Some rows have no size entry. The others give once, few or many, or a class for an expanded clone.

abundance: NA
v_gene: TRBV29-1
d_gene: TRBD2
j_gene: TRBJ2-1
CDR3aa: CSVQGLAPREQFF
CDR3nt: TGCAGCGTCCAGGGACTAGCCCCTCGGGAGCAGTTCTTC

abundance: NA
v_gene: TRBV10-3
d_gene: NA
j_gene: TRBJ2-1
CDR3aa: CAISEPTTGSSYNEQFF
CDR3nt: TGTGCCATCAGTGAACCAACTACCGGATCCTCCTACAATGAGCAGTTCTTC

abundance: NA
v_gene: TRBV7-9
d_gene: NA
j_gene: TRBJ1-1
CDR3aa: CASSILTTEAFF
CDR3nt: TGTGCCAGCAGCATTCTAACGACTGAAGCTTTCTTT

abundance: NA
v_gene: TRBV29-1
d_gene: TRBD2
j_gene: TRBJ2-1
CDR3aa: CSVRLAGGPSYNEQFF
CDR3nt: TGCAGCGTTAGACTAGCGGGAGGGCCGTCCTACAATGAGCAGTTCTTC

abundance: NA
v_gene: TRBV5-1
d_gene: NA
j_gene: TRBJ1-4
CDR3aa: CASSLVRFGKLFF
CDR3nt: TGCGCCAGCAGCTTGGTGCGTTTTGGAAAACTGTTTTTT

abundance: NA
v_gene: TRBV9
d_gene: TRBD2
j_gene: TRBJ2-7
CDR3aa: CASSVDVVGGRNYEQYF
CDR3nt: TGTGCCAGCAGCGTAGATGTGGTGGGCGGGAGGAACTACGAGCAGTACTTC

abundance: NA
v_gene: TRBV7-2
d_gene: TRBD1
j_gene: TRBJ2-7
CDR3aa: CASSLGPQGAYEQYF
CDR3nt: TGTGCCAGCAGCTTAGGGCCCCAGGGGGCTTACGAGCAGTACTTC

abundance: NA
v_gene: TRBV6-1
d_gene: NA
j_gene: TRBJ1-1
CDR3aa: CATYRGLNTEAFF
CDR3nt: TGTGCCACCTACCGGGGGTTGAACACTGAAGCTTTCTTT

abundance: few
v_gene: TRBV7-2
d_gene: TRBD1
j_gene: TRBJ1-2
CDR3aa: CASSLTGTGMYGYTF
CDR3nt: TGTGCCAGCAGCCTAACCGGGACAGGGATGTATGGCTACACCTTC

abundance: few
v_gene: TRBV5-6
d_gene: TRBD1
j_gene: TRBJ1-2
CDR3aa: CASSTSGQGAHGYTF
CDR3nt: TGTGCCAGCAGCACCAGTGGGCAGGGGGCTCATGGCTACACCTTC